Described below is a single T cell receptor beta chain sequence and its context. Its target is not known. V was clipped by 6 bases and J by 5 bases; unmatched bases: 5. Germline lookup yields CDR1 SGHTA and CDR2 FQGTGA. CDR3 size: 15 residues. PCR primers comprised 60 Vbeta and 13 Jbeta primers. Authors' analysis steps: The authors later counted around 80 million unique TCR beta chains, 9.5 million to 11 million of them shared. The table came from immunoSEQ multiplex PCR; TCRdb's copy has only in-frame clones and leaves some out. That table supplies the V and J calls and clone size; D and trimming were determined from the DNA. The data hold over 150,000 clones, with over 70% observed a single time. These data originate in a study of cytomegalovirus exposure and HLA in healthy donors. Study findings and constraints: Prediction of most subjects' HLA-A and HLA-B alleles by TCR beta sequences was reportedly accurate.

This sequence was found in a woman between 50 and 59 years old in good health and CMV-seropositive. The rearrangement joins TRBV7-3 to TRBJ2-3, with 13 bases aligning to TRBD2. Sequencing was done on a sample of PBMCs. As DNA, the CDR3 is TGTGCCAGCAGTCTTAGGACTAGCGGGAGAGATACGCAGTATTTT. It specifies CASSLRTSGRDTQYF.